Detailed here is one T cell receptor (beta chain). Its antigen is as yet unknown. No infections or other immune events were documented during collection. Produced via immunoSEQ multiplex PCR; TCRdb's table is partial and in-frame only. This sample has roughly 82,000 clones; almost 85% occur once, and the top ten carry about 20%. Germline CDR1 and CDR2: SGHRS and YFSETQ. This CDR3 contains 14 residues. Trimming left V 7 bases short and J 1 base short, with 14 bases between. The source of the sample is a study of identifying expanded T cells in peripheral blood. Study conclusions and caveats: Technical replicates showed around 1.3 changed clones; roughly two weeks about 16.4; four weeks 19. Roughly two-week clone count variance significantly increased as total template count grew.

The sequencing sample was made of blood. This receptor was obtained from a person aged 18 to 75 in good health. V usage is TRBV5-1 and J usage is TRBJ1-1; maybe TRBD1 (5 bases). The CDR3 DNA reads TGCGCCAGCGGGGAGCGCGGGGGGAACACTGAAGCTTTCTTT. It codes for CASGERGGNTEAFF.